The entry below gives a single T cell receptor beta chain sequence along with its context. Its antigen is not identified. Germline V CDR1 and CDR2: SGHRS, YFSETQ. The CDR3 has 13 amino acids. Between the trimmed V and J ends, which lost 0 bases and 4 bases, there was a span of 7 bases. Here immunoSEQ multiplex PCR was the method, and the copy in TCRdb shows in-frame clones only, minus some. The table includes 90,000 to 150,000 clones, 85% to 90% detected once. The data are from a study of T cell responses to AZD1222 COVID-19 vaccine. Study-wide points: Across spike, vaccine-associated CD4 TCRs were found, dominant at 160-218 and 743-854. Baseline serostatus was positive in only five to seven AZD1222 recipients.

The genes are TRBV5-1 and TRBJ1-2; D not resolved. The material was peripheral blood, obtained 28 days after the second AZD1222 dose. The sequence came from an adult who received the AZD1222 COVID-19 vaccine. This chain's CDR3 is CASSLETSYGYTF. CDR3 nucleotide sequence: TGCGCCAGCAGCTTGGAGACGAGCTATGGCTACACCTTC.